These T cell receptor beta chains were read from a single sample in a study of blood T cell repertoires in COVID-19. Assay: immunoSEQ multiplex PCR; the TCRdb copy retains only in-frame clones and omits some. Of over 150,000 clones listed, over 60% are singletons. Sample: peripheral blood. The receptors stem from an elderly man with acute or convalescent COVID-19. Both conserved end residues are part of each CDR3. Clone size, where shown, is once, few, many, or a class for clones that have expanded.

J,size,V,CDR3
TRBJ1-1,once,TRBV7-9,CASSLGTANTEAFF
TRBJ1-5,NA,TRBV19,CASHRDSLNQPQHF
TRBJ2-1,NA,TRBV6-5,CASSWANKNYNEQFF
TRBJ2-1,NA,TRBV24-1,CATSGTPVNEQFF
TRBJ1-2,NA,TRBV5-1,CASSPSSDSTDGYTF
TRBJ2-7,NA,TRBV6-5,CASSYQGQSYEQYF
TRBJ2-5,once,TRBV24-1,CATSDLSGTAQETQYF
TRBJ2-7,NA,TRBV13,CASSQRKGQGAPDEQYF
TRBJ2-2,NA,TRBV2,CASSSTSGGASTGELFF
TRBJ2-1,NA,TRBV19,CASSIALGAEQFF
TRBJ1-1,NA,TRBV30,CAWSFGSTEAFF